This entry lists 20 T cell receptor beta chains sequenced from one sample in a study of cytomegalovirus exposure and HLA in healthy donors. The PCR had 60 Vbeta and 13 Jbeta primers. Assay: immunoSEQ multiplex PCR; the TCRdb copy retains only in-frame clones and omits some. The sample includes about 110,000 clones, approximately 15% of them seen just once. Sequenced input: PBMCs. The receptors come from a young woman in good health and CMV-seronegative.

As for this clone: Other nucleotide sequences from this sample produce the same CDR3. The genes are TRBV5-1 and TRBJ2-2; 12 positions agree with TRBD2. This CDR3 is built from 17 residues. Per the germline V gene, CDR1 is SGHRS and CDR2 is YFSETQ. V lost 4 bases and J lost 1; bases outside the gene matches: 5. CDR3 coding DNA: TGCGCCAGCAGCCACAGGACTAGCGGGAAGAACACCGGGGAGCTGTTTTTT. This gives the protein CASSHRTSGKNTGELFF.

The CDR3 is CASSQVAGGGSETQYF. CDR3 in DNA: TGTGCCAGCAGCCAGGTAGCGGGAGGAGGTTCGGAGACCCAGTACTTC. V usage is TRBV7-2 and J usage is TRBJ2-5; 10 bases line up with TRBD2. Germline CDR1 and CDR2: SGHTA and FQGNSA. Unmatched junction bases numbered 11, after V lost 5 bases and J lost 5 bases. This CDR3 contains 16 residues.

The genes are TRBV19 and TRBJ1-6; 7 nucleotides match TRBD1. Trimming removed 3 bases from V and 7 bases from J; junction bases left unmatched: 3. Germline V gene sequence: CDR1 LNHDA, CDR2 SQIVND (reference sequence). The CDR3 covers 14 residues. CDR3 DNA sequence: TGTGCCAGTAGTATTAACAGGGGAAATTCACCCCTCCACTTT. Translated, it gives CASSINRGNSPLHF.

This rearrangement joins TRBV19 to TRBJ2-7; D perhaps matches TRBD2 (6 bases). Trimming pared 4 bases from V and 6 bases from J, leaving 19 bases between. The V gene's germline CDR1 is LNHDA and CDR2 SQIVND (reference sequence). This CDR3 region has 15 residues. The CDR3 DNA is TGTGCCAGTAGTACCTGGGGGGAGAAAGGTACCGAGCAGTACTTC. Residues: CASSTWGEKGTEQYF.

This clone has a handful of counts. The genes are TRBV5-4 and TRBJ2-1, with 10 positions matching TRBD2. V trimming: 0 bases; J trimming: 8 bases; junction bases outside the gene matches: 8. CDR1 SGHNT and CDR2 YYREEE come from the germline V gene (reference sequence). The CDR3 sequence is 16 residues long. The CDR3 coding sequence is TGTGCCAGCAGCTTGGTTAGGGCTAGCGGGAGACATGAGCAGTTCTTC. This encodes CASSLVRASGRHEQFF.

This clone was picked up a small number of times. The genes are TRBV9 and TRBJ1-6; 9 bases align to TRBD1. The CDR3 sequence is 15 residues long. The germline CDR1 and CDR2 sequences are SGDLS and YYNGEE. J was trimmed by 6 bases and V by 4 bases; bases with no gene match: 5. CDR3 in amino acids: CASSSGQGLNSPLHF. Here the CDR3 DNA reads TGTGCCAGCAGCAGTGGACAGGGGCTTAATTCACCCCTCCACTTT.

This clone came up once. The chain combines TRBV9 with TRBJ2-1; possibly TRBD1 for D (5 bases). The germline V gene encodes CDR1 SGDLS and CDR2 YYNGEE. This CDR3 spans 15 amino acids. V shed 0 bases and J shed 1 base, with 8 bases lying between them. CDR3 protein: CASSVGAGSYNEQFF. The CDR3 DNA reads TGTGCCAGCAGCGTAGGAGCAGGGTCCTACAATGAGCAGTTCTTC.

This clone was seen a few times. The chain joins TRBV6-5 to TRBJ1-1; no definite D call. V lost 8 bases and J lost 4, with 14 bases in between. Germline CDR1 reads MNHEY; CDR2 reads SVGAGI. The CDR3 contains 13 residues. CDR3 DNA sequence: TGTGCCAGCTCGACACGGCCAGTCACTGAAGCTTTCTTT. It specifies CASSTRPVTEAFF.

In nucleotides, the CDR3 is TGCGCCAGCAGCGAAGTCCTCCAGGGAAATGAAAAACTGTTTTTT. This encodes CASSEVLQGNEKLFF. J is TRBJ1-4 and V is TRBV4-1; tentative D call: TRBD1 (5 bases). CDR1 is MGHRA and CDR2 is YSYEKL in the germline V gene. Deletions cut 5 bases from V and 5 bases from J, with 15 bases between. The CDR3 has 15 amino acids.

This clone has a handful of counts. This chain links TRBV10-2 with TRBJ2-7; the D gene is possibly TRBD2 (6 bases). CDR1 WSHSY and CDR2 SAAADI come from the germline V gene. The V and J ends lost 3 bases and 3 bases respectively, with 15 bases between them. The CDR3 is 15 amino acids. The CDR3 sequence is CASSDRDSIFYEQYF. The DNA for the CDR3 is TGCGCCAGCAGTGATAGGGACTCAATCTTCTACGAGCAGTACTTC.

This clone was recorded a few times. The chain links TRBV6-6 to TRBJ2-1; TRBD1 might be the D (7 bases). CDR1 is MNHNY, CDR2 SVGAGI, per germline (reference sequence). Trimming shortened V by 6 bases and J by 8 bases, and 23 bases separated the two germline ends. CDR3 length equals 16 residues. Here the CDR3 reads CASRQDSASRGDEQFF. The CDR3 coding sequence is TGTGCCAGCAGACAAGATAGCGCCTCCAGGGGGGATGAGCAGTTCTTC.

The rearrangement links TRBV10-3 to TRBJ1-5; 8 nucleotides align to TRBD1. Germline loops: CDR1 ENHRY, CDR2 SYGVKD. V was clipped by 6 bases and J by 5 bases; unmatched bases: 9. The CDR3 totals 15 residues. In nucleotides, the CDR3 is TGTGCCATCAGGACCGACAGGGGCAGTGATCAGCCCCAGCATTTT. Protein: CAIRTDRGSDQPQHF.

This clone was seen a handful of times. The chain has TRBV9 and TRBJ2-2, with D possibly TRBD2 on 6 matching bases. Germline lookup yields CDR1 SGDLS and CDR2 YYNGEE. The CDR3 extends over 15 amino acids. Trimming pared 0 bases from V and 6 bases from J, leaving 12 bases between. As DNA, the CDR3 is TGTGCCAGCAGCGTAGGGGCCTCGGGGGCCGGGGAGCTGTTTTTT. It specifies CASSVGASGAGELFF.

This chain's CDR3 is CASSPPFRFNQPQHF. The CDR3, as DNA: TGTGCCAGCAGCCCGCCTTTCCGGTTTAATCAGCCCCAGCATTTT. This chain uses TRBV28 with TRBJ1-5; no clear D. CDR1 MDHEN and CDR2 SYDVKM come from the germline V gene. Trimming cost V 6 bases and J 4 bases, with 16 bases left between them. The CDR3 is made up of 15 amino acids.

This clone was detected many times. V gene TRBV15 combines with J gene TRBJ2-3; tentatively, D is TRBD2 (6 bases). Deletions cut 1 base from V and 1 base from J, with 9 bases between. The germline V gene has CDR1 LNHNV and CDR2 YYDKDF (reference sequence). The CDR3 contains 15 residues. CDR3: CATSRAGEGTDTQYF. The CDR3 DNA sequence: TGTGCCACCAGCAGAGCGGGAGAGGGCACAGATACGCAGTATTTT. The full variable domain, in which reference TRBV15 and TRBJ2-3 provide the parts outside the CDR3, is DAMVIQNPRYQVTQFGKPVTLSCSQTLNHNVMYWYQQKSSQAPKLLFHYYDKDFNNEADTPDNFQSRRPNTSFCFLDIRSPGLGDTAMYLCATSRAGEGTDTQYFGPGTRLTVL.

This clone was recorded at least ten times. CDR3 DNA sequence: TGCGCCAGCAGCCAAGCCGTCAGGGGGGACTATGGCTACACCTTC. Residues: CASSQAVRGDYGYTF. The rearrangement joins TRBV4-3 to TRBJ1-2, with TRBD1 matching over 7 bases. CDR3 length: 15 amino acids. From germline, CDR1 is LGHNA and CDR2 YSLEER. With 1 base clipped from V and 3 bases from J, the junction kept 5 bases outside the gene matches.

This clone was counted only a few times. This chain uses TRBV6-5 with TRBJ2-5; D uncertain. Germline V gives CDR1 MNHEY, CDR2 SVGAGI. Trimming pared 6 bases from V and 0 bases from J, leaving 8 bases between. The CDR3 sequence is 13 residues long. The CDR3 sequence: CASRSDYQETQYF. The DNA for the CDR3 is TGTGCCAGCAGGTCAGACTACCAAGAGACCCAGTACTTC.

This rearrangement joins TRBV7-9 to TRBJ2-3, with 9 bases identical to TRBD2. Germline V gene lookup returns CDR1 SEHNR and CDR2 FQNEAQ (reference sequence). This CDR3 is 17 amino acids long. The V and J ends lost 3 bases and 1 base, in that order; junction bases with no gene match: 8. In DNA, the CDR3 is TGTGCCAGCAGCTTTAGGCGAGCGGGAGGCGGCACAGATACGCAGTATTTT. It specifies CASSFRRAGGGTDTQYF.

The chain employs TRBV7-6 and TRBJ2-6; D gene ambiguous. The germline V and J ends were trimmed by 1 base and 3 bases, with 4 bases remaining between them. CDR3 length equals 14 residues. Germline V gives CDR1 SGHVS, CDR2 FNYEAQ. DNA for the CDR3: TGTGCCAGCAGCTTAGTAGTTGGGGCCAACGTCCTGACTTTC. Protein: CASSLVVGANVLTF.

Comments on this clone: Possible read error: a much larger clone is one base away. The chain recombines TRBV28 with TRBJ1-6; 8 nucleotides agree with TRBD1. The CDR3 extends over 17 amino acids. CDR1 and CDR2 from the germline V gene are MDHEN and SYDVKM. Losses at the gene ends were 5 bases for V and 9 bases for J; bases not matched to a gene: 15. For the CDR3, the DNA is TGTGCCAGCAGTGTCCAGACAGGGGACAAGGAGCCTTCACCCCTCCACTTT. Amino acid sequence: CASSVQTGDKEPSPLHF.